This T cell receptor beta chain stems from a study of PD-1 blockade in mismatch repair-deficient tumors. Points from the study as a whole: Tumor-resident clones, often undetectable pretreatment in blood, expanded then contracted after pembrolizumab.

TCRdb's copy holds only in-frame clones and misses some; the assay was immunoSEQ multiplex PCR. The sample has roughly 80,000 clones, 81% seen once. Comment on this clone: Its antigen is still unknown.

Germline V gene lookup returns CDR1 SQVTM and CDR2 ANQGSEA. V was trimmed by 3 bases and J by 5 bases, leaving 10 bases between them. The CDR3 runs to 12 residues. Every patient had mismatch repair deficiency by PCR or immunohistochemistry. The TCR comes from an adult with mismatch repair-deficient cancer. The chain uses TRBV29-1 and TRBJ2-5, with D possibly being TRBD1 or TRBD2 (5 bases each). The sequenced sample was peripheral blood, obtained 12 weeks after starting pembrolizumab. The CDR3, as DNA: TGCAGCGTTGAGTTAGGGGAGGAGACCCAGTACTTC. Amino acids: CSVELGEETQYF.